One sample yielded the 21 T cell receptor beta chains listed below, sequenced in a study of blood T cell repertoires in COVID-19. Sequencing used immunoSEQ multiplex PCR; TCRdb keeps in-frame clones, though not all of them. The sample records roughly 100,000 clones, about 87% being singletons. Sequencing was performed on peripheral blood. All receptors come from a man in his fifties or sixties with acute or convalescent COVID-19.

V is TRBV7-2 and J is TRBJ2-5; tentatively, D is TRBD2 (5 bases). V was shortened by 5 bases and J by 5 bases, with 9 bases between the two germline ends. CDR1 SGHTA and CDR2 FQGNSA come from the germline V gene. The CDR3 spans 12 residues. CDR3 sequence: CASSPAGETQYF. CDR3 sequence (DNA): TGTGCCAGCAGCCCCGCGGGCGAGACCCAGTACTTC.

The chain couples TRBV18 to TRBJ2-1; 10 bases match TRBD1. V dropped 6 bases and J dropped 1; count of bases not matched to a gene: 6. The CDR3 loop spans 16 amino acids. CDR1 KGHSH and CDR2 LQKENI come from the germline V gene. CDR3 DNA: TGTGCCAGCTCGTCGAGACAGGGGGCGTCCTACAATGAGCAGTTCTTC. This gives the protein CASSSRQGASYNEQFF.

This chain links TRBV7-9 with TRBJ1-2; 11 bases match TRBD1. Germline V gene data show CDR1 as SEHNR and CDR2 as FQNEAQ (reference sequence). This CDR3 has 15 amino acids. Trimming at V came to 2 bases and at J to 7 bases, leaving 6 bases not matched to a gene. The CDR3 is CASSLLRTGGGGYTF. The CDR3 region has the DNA TGTGCCAGCAGCTTACTCCGGACAGGGGGCGGTGGCTACACCTTC. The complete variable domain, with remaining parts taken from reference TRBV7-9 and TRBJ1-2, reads DTGVSQNPRHKITKRGQNVTFRCDPISEHNRLYWYRQTLGQGPEFLTYFQNEAQLEKSRLLSDRFSAERPKGSFSTLEIQRTEQGDSAMYLCASSLLRTGGGGYTFGSGTRLTVV.

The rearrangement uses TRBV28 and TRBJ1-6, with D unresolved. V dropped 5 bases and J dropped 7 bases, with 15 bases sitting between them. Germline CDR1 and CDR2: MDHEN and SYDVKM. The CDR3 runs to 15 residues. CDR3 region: CASSNYGLTNSPLHF. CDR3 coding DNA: TGTGCCAGCAGTAACTACGGACTGACAAATTCACCCCTCCACTTT.

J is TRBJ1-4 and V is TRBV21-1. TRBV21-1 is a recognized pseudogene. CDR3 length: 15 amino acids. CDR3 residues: CASERGRPPREKLFF. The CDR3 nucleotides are TGTGCCAGCGAACGAGGGAGGCCACCGCGTGAAAAACTGTTTTTT.

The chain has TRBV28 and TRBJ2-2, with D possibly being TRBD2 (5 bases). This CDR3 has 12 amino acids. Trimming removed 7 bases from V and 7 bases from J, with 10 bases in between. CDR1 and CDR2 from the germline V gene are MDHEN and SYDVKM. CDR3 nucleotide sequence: TGTGCCAGCACAGACCGGGGCGGGGAGCTGTTTTTT. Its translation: CASTDRGGELFF. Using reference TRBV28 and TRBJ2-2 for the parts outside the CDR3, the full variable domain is DVKVTQSSRYLVKRTGEKVFLECVQDMDHENMFWYRQDPGLGLRLIYFSYDVKMKEKGDIPEGYSVSREKKERFSLILESASTNQTSMYLCASTDRGGELFFGEGSRLTVL.

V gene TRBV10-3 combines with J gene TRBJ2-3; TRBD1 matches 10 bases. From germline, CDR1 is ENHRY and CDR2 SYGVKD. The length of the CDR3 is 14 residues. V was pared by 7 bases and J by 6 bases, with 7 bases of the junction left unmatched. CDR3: CAITGQGDPDTQYF. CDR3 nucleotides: TGTGCCATCACCGGACAGGGGGACCCCGATACGCAGTATTTT.

The CDR3 DNA is TGTGCCAGCTCACCACCGGGCTGGAATGAGCAGTTCTTC. Residues: CASSPPGWNEQFF. The chain has TRBV18 and TRBJ2-1, with D uncertain. Germline V gives CDR1 KGHSH, CDR2 LQKENI. The CDR3 is made up of 13 amino acids. V lost 0 bases, J lost 7 bases, and 7 bases lay in between.

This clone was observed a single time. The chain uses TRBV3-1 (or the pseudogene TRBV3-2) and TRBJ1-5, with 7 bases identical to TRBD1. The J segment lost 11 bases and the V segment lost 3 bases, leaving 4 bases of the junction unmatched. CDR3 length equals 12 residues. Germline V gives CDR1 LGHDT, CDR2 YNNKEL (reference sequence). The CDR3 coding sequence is TGTGCCAGCAGCCAGACAGGGCTGGCCCAGCATTTT. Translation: CASSQTGLAQHF.

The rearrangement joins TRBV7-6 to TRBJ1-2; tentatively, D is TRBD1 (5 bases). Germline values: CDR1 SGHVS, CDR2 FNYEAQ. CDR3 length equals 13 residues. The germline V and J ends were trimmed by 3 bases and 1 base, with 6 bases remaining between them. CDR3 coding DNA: TGTGCCAGCAGCTTCGGGGGTAACTATGGCTACACCTTC. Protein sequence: CASSFGGNYGYTF.

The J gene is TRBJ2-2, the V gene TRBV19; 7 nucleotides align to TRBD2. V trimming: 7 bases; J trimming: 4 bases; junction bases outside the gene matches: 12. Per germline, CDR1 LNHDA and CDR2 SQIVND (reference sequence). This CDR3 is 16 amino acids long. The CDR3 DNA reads TGTGCCAGTACCCCCCTAGGAGGGAGGGCCACCGGGGAGCTGTTTTTT. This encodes CASTPLGGRATGELFF.

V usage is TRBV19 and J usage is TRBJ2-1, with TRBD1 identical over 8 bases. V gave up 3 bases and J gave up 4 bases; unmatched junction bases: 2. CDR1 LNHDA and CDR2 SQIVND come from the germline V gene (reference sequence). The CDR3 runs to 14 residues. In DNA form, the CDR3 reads TGTGCCAGTAGTATCGGGGACAGGTACAATGAGCAGTTCTTC. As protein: CASSIGDRYNEQFF.

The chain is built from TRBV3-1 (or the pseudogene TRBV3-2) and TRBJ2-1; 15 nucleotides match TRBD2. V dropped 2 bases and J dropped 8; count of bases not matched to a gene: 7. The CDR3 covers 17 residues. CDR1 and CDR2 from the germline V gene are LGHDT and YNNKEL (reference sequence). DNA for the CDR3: TGTGCCAGCAGCCAACAAGGACTAGCGGGAGGGCCGGATGAGCAGTTCTTC. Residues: CASSQQGLAGGPDEQFF.

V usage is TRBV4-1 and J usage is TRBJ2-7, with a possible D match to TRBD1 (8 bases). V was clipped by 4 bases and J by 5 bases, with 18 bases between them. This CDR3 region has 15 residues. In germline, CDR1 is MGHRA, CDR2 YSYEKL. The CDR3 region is CASSPQGAGVDEQYF. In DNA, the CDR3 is TGCGCCAGCAGCCCCCAGGGGGCGGGAGTCGACGAGCAGTACTTC.

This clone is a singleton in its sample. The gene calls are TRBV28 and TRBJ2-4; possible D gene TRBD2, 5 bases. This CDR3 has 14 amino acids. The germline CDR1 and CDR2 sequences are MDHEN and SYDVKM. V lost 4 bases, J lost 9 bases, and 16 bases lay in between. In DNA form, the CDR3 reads TGTGCCAGCAGTTCCCACTCCCTACGGGGCATTCAGTACTTC. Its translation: CASSSHSLRGIQYF.

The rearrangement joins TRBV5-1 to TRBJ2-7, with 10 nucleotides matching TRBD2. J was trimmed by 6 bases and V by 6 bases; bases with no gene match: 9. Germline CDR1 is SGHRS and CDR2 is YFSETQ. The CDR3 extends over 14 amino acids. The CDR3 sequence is CASKRELAGAEQYF. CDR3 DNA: TGCGCCAGCAAACGGGAGCTAGCGGGAGCCGAGCAGTACTTC.

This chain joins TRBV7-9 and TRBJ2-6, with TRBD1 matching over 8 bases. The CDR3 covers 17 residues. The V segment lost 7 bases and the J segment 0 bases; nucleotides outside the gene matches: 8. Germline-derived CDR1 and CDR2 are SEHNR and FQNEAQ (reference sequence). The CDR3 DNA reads TGTGCCAGCAACTCCGGGACAGGTGGCTCTGGGGCCAACGTCCTGACTTTC. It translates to CASNSGTGGSGANVLTF.

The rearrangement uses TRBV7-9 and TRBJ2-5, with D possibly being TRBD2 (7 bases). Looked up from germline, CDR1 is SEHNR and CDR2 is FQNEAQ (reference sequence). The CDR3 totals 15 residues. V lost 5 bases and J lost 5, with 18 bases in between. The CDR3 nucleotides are TGTGCCAGCAGCCTCCGGGGGGCAGGCCAGGAGACCCAGTACTTC. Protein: CASSLRGAGQETQYF. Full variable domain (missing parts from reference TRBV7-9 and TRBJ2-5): DTGVSQNPRHKITKRGQNVTFRCDPISEHNRLYWYRQTLGQGPEFLTYFQNEAQLEKSRLLSDRFSAERPKGSFSTLEIQRTEQGDSAMYLCASSLRGAGQETQYFGPGTRLLVL.

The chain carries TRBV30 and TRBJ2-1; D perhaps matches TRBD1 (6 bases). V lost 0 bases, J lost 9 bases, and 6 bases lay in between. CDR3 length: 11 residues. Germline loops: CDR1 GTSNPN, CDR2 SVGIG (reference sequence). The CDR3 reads CAWSVQGEQFF. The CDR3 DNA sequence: TGTGCCTGGAGTGTACAGGGTGAGCAGTTCTTC. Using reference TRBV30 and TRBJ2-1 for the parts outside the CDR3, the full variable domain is SQTIHQWPATLVQPVGSPLSLECTVEGTSNPNLYWYRQAAGRGLQLLFYSVGIGQISSEVPQNLSASRPQDRQFILSSKKLLLSDSGFYLCAWSVQGEQFFGPGTRLTVL.

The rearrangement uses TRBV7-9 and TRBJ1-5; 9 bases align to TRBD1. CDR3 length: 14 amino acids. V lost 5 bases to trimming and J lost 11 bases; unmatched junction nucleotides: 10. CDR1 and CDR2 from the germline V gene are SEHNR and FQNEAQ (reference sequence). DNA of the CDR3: TGTGCCAGCAGCCCTGGGACAGGGAAAGGGTCCCAGCATTTT. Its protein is CASSPGTGKGSQHF. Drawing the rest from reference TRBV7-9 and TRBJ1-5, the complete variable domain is DTGVSQNPRHKITKRGQNVTFRCDPISEHNRLYWYRQTLGQGPEFLTYFQNEAQLEKSRLLSDRFSAERPKGSFSTLEIQRTEQGDSAMYLCASSPGTGKGSQHFGDGTRLSIL.

CDR3 sequence (DNA): TGTGCCAGCAGCTCACCCCGTGGGGGAGGGCCGTACAATGAGCAGTTCTTC. This sequence encodes CASSSPRGGGPYNEQFF. V and J are TRBV9 and TRBJ2-1; 7 nucleotides agree with TRBD2. CDR3 size: 17 residues. The V gene's germline CDR1 is SGDLS and CDR2 YYNGEE. V lost 4 bases to trimming and J lost 4 bases; unmatched junction nucleotides: 14.